What follows are 3 T cell receptor beta chains derived from one specimen sequenced in a study of shared clonotypes between healthy human individuals (TCRdb year 2020). The library came from the immunoSEQ multiplex PCR assay. TCRdb's version of the immuneACCESS table is confined to in-frame rearrangements and falls short of the full clone set. An unresolved V gene accounts for under half of the shortfall where checked; the remainder is of unknown origin. The sample table lists millions of clones, about 93% of them with a count of one. More than 1.5% of the sample is taken by the ten largest. CD8 naive samples were CD45RO-negative cells positively selected for CCR7, giving a CD45RA+CCR7+ population that excluded TemRA cells. Sequencing was carried out using naive CD8+ T cells from PBMCs. In the paper's terms, the cell subset or site label means: CD45RA+CCR7+. These receptors all come from a man aged 18 to 29 in good health. Some clones in this sample may be carry-over from other donors' samples.

V gene TRBV7-9 combines with J gene TRBJ1-2; a weak D match, TRBD1 (5 bases). The germline V and J ends were trimmed by 5 bases and 4 bases, with 17 bases remaining between them. CDR3 length: 15 amino acids. CDR1 and CDR2 from the germline V gene are SEHNR and FQNEAQ (reference sequence). Here the CDR3 DNA reads TGTGCCAGCAGCCCCCCGGTGGGGGGGGTCTATGGCTACACCTTC. Encoded protein: CASSPPVGGVYGYTF.

The CDR3 bases are TGTGCCACCGATAGGAGCTCCTACAATGAGCAGTTCTTC. Protein product: CATDRSSYNEQFF. The rearrangement links TRBV28 to TRBJ2-1; D remains ambiguous. V dropped 10 bases and J dropped 0 bases, with 10 bases sitting between them. This CDR3 spans 13 amino acids. The germline V gene encodes CDR1 MDHEN and CDR2 SYDVKM.

CDR3 residues: CASSQGNLAGGPEYF. The CDR3 coding sequence is TGTGCCAGCAGCCAAGGCAACCTAGCGGGAGGGCCGGAGTACTTC. J is TRBJ2-7 and V is TRBV14; TRBD2 matches 12 bases. V was pared by 1 base and J by 11 bases, with 9 bases of the junction left unmatched. This CDR3 is 15 amino acids long. CDR1 is SGHDN, CDR2 FVKESK, per germline.